What follows is one T cell receptor (beta chain) and its context. The antigen is unknown. The sample is drawn from a study of T cells expressing NK-cell markers. At the level of the study: With respect to HCMV, most of the eight sequenced donors were seropositive, and one was seronegative.

Overall study results and limits: A handful of donors likewise had their CD3+CD56-NKG2C+ fraction led by these clonotypes.

Using the 5' RACE reads, TCRdb records one entry per CDR3 protein without DNA. In all, the sample yields approximately 460,000 distinct CDR3 sequences. Germline V gene data show CDR1 as SQVTM and CDR2 as ANQGSEA. This CDR3 spans 11 amino acids. The J gene is TRBJ2-3, the V gene TRBV29-1; the TCRdb D gene call, TRBD1, has no DNA to confirm it. The sequence derives from a woman between 18 and 75 years old in good health. The sample taken for sequencing was blood T cells: a sorted CD56 or NKG2C T cell subset, CD4+ or CD8+ T cells, or bulk PBMC T cells (not recorded which). The chain's CDR3 is CSGSGSDTQYF.